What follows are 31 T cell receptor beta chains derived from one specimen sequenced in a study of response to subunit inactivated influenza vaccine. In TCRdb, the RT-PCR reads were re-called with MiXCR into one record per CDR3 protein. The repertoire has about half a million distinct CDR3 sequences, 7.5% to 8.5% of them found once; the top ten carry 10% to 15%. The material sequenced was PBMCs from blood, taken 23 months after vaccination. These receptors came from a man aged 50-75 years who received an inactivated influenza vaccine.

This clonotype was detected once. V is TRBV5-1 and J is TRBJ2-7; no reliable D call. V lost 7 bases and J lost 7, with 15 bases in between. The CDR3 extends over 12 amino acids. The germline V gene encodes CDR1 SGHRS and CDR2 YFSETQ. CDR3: CASRQDQQEQYF. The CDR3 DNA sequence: TGCGCCAGCCGCCAGGACCAGCAGGAGCAGTACTTC.

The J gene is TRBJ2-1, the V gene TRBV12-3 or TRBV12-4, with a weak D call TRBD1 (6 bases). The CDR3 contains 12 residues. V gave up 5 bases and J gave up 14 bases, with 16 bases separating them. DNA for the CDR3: TGTGCCAGCAGTAAAGGGGGAGATCGGGAGTTCTTC. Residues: CASSKGGDREFF.

CDR3 DNA: TGTGCCAGCAGCCCGGGCCTCGTGGGCACCGGGGAGCTGTTTTTT. The encoded protein is CASSPGLVGTGELFF. The rearrangement joins TRBV11-2 to TRBJ2-2; D uncertain. V gave up 5 bases and J gave up 4 bases, with 14 bases separating them. The length of the CDR3 is 15 residues. CDR1 and CDR2 (germline): SGHAT, FQNNGV.

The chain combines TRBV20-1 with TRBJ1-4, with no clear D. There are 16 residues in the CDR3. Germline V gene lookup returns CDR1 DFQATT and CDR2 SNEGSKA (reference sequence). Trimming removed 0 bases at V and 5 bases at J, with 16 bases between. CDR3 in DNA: TGCAGTGCTAGAGATCTATCGGCGGGTAAAAATGAAAAACTGTTTTTT. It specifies CSARDLSAGKNEKLFF.

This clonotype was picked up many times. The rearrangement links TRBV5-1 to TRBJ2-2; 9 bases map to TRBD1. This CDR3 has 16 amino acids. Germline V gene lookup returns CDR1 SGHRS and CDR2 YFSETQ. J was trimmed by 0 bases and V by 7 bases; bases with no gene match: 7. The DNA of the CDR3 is TGCGCCAGCGGCCTACGGACAGGGGCGAACACCGGGGAGCTGTTTTTT. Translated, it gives CASGLRTGANTGELFF.

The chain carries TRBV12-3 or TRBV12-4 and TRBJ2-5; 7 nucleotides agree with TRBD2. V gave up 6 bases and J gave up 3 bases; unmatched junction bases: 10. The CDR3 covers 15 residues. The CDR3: CASSPTGTTKETQYF. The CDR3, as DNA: TGTGCCAGCAGCCCAACCGGGACTACTAAAGAGACCCAGTACTTC.

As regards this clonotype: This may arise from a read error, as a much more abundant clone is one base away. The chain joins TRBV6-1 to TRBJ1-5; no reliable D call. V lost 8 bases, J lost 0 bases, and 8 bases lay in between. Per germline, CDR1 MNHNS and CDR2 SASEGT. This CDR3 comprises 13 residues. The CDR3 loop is CASCLYSNQPQHF. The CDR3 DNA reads TGTGCCAGCTGCTTGTATAGCAATCAGCCCCAGCATTTT.

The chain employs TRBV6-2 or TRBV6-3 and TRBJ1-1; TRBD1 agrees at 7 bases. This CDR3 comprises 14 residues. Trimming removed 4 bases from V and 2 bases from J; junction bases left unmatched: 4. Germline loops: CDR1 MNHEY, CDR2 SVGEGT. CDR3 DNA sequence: TGTGCCAGCAGTTGGACAGGTTTTAACACTGAAGCTTTCTTT. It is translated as CASSWTGFNTEAFF.

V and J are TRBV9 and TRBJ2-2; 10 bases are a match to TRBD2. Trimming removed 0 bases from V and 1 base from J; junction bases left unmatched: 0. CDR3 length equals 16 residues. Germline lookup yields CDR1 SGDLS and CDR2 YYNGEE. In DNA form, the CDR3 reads TGTGCCAGCAGCGTAGGACTAGCGGGGAACACCGGGGAGCTGTTTTTT. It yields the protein CASSVGLAGNTGELFF.

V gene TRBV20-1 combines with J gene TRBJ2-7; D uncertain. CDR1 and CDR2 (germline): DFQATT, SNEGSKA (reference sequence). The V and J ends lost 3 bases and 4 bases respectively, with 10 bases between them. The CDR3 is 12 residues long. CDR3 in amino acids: CSASPDLYEQYF. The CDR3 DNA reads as TGCAGTGCTAGCCCAGACCTATACGAGCAGTACTTC.

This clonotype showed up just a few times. This CDR3 is CSARDRAGDTDTQYF. The CDR3 DNA sequence: TGCAGTGCTAGAGACCGAGCGGGAGACACAGATACGCAGTATTTT. The rearrangement joins TRBV20-1 to TRBJ2-3; 8 bases are shared with TRBD2. Germline V CDR1 and CDR2: DFQATT, SNEGSKA (reference sequence). This CDR3 has 15 amino acids. J lost 2 bases, V lost 0 bases, and 4 bases had no gene match.

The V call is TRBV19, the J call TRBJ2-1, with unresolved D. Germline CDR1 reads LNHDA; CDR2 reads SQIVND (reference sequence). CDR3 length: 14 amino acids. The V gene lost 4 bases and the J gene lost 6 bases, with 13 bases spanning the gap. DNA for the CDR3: TGTGCCAGTAGTAAGACGGGTCTTCCCAATGAGCAGTTCTTC. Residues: CASSKTGLPNEQFF. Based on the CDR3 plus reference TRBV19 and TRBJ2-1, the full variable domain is DGGITQSPKYLFRKEGQNVTLSCEQNLNHDAMYWYRQDPGQGLRLIYYSQIVNDFQKGDIAEGYSVSREKKESFPLTVTSAQKNPTAFYLCASSKTGLPNEQFFGPGTRLTVL.

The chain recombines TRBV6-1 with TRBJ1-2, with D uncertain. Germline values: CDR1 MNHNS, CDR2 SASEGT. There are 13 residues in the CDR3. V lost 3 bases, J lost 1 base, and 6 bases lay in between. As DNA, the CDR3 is TGTGCCAGCAGTGACAGTTTTAACTATGGCTACACCTTC. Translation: CASSDSFNYGYTF.

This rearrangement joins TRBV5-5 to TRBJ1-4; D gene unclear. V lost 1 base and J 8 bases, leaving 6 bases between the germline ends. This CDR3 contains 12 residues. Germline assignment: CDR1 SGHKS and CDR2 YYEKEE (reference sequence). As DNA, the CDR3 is TGTGCCAGCAGCTTGTATCAAGAAAAACTGTTTTTT. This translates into CASSLYQEKLFF. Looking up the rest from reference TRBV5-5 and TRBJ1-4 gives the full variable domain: DAGVTQSPTHLIKTRGQQVTLRCSPISGHKSVSWYQQVLGQGPQFIFQYYEKEERGRGNFPDRFSARQFPNYSSELNVNALLLGDSALYLCASSLYQEKLFFGSGTQLSVL.

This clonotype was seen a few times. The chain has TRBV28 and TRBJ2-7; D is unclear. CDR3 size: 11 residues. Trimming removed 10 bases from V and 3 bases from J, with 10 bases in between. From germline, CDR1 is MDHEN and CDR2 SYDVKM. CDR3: CATDKGYEQYF. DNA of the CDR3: TGTGCCACCGACAAGGGCTACGAGCAGTACTTC.

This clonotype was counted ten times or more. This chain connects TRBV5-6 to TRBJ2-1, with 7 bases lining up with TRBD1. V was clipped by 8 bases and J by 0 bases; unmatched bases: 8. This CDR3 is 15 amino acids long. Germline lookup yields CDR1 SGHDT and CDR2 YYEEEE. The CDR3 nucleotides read TGTGCCAGACGACGGGACAGAGGCTCCTACAATGAGCAGTTCTTC. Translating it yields CARRRDRGSYNEQFF.

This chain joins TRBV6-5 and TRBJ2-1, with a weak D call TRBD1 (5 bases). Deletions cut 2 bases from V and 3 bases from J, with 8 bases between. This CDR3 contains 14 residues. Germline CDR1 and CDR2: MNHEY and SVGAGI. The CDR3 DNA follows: TGTGCCAGCAGTTACGGGGCCATCTACAATGAGCAGTTCTTC. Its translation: CASSYGAIYNEQFF.

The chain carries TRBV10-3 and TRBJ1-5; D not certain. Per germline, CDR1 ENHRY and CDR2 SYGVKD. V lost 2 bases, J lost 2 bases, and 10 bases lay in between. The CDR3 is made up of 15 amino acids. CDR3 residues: CAISEGGDRNQPQHF. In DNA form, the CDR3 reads TGTGCCATCAGTGAGGGCGGAGATCGCAATCAGCCCCAGCATTTT.

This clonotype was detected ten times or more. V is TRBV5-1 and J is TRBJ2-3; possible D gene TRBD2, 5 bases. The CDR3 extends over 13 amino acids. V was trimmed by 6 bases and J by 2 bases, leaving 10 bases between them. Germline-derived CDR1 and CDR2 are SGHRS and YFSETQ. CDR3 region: CASNERVTDTQYF. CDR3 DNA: TGCGCCAGCAACGAGAGGGTCACAGATACGCAGTATTTT.

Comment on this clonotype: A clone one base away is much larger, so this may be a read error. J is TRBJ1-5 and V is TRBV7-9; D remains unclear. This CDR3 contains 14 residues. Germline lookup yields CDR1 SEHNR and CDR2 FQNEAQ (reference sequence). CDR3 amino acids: CVSSPGRAGEPQHF. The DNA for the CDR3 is TGTGTCAGCAGCCCCGGACGGGCTGGTGAGCCCCAGCATTTT.

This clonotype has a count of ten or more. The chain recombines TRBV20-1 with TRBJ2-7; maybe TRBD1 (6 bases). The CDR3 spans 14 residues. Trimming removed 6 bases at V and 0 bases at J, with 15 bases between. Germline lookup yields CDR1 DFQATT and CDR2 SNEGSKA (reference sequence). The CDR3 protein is CSAVPGASSYEQYF. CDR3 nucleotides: TGCAGTGCGGTTCCAGGGGCTAGCTCCTACGAGCAGTACTTC.

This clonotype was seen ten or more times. CDR3 nucleotide sequence: TGCAGTGCCCCCCTGGGACTCTTTTCTCACTCCGAGCAGTACTTC. The encoded protein is CSAPLGLFSHSEQYF. V and J are TRBV20-1 and TRBJ2-7; possible D gene TRBD2, 6 bases. Trimming took off 6 bases at V and 6 bases at J, with 24 bases between the two ends. This CDR3 has 15 residues. Germline V gives CDR1 DFQATT, CDR2 SNEGSKA (reference sequence).

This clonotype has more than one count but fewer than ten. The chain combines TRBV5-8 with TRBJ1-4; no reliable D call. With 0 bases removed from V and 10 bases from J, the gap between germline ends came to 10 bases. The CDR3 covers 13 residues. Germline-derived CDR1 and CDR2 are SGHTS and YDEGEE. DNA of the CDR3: TGTGCCAGCAGCTTGGTTCGGAACGGAAAACTGTTTTTT. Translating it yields CASSLVRNGKLFF. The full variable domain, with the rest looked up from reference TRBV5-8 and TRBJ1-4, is EAGVTQSPTHLIKTRGQQATLRCSPISGHTSVYWYQQALGLGLQFLLWYDEGEERNRGNFPPRFSGRQFPNYSSELNVNALELEDSALYLCASSLVRNGKLFFGSGTQLSVL.

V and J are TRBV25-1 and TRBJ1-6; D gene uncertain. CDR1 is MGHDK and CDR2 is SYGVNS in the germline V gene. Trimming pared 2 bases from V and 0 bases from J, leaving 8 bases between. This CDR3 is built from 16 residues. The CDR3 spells CASSELPSSYNSPLHF. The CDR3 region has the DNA TGTGCCAGCAGTGAACTGCCTAGCTCCTATAATTCACCCCTCCACTTT. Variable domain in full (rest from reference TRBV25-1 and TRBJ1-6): EADIYQTPRYLVIGTGKKITLECSQTMGHDKMYWYQQDPGMELHLIHYSYGVNSTEKGDLSSESTVSRIRTEHFPLTLESARPSHTSQYLCASSELPSSYNSPLHFGNGTRLTVT.

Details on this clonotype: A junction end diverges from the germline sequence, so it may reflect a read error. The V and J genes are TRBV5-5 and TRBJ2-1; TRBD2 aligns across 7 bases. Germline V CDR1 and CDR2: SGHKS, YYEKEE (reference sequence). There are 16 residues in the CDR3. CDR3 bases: TGTGCCAGCAGCTTGGGACGCGGGAGATCCTACAATGAGGAGTTCTTC. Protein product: CASSLGRGRSYNEEFF. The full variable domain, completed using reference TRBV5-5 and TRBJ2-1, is DAGVTQSPTHLIKTRGQQVTLRCSPISGHKSVSWYQQVLGQGPQFIFQYYEKEERGRGNFPDRFSARQFPNYSSELNVNALLLGDSALYLCASSLGRGRSYNEEFFGPGTRLTVL.

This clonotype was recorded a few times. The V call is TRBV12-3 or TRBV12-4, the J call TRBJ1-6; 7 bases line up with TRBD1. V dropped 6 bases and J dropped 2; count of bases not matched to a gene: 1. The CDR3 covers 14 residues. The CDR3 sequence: CASSQGAYNSPLHF. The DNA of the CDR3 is TGTGCCAGCAGCCAGGGGGCCTATAATTCACCCCTCCACTTT.

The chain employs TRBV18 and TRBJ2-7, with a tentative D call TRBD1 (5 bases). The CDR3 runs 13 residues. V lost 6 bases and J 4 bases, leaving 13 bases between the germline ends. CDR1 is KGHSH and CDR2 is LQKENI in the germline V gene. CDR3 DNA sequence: TGTGCCAGCTCCCAACAGGACGGGTACGAGCAGTACTTC. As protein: CASSQQDGYEQYF.

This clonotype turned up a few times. The chain's CDR3 is CSAPTGGTGELFF. As DNA, the CDR3 is TGCAGTGCCCCCACGGGGGGAACCGGGGAGCTGTTTTTT. The chain recombines TRBV20-1 with TRBJ2-2, with 7 bases that match TRBD2. Germline-derived CDR1 and CDR2 are DFQATT and SNEGSKA (reference sequence). The CDR3 has 13 residues. With V trimmed by 6 bases and J by 5 bases, 6 bases remained unmatched.

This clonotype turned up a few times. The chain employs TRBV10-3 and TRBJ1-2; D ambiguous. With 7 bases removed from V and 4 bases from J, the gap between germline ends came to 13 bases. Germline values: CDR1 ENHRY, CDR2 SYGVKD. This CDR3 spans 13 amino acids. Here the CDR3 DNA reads TGTGCCATCACCTCGCAGGCCGGCTATGGCTACACCTTC. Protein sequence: CAITSQAGYGYTF.

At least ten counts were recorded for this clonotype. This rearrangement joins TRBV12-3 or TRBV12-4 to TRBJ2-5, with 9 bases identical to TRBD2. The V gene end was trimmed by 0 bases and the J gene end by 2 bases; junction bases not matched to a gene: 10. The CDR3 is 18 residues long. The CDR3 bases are TGTGCCAGCAGTTTAGCGCCTCGCGCGGGAGGGTATCAAGAGACCCAGTACTTC. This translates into CASSLAPRAGGYQETQYF.

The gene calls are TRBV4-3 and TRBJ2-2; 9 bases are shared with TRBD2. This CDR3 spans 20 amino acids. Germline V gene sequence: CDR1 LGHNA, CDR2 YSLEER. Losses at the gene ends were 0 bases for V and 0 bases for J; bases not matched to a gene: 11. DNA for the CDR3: TGCGCCAGCAGCCAAGATCGGGTTAGCGGGAGTATTTCGAACACCGGGGAGCTGTTTTTT. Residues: CASSQDRVSGSISNTGELFF.